In its sample, the clone carrying this TCR beta chain was seen many times. This entry belongs to a study of tumor-infiltrating lymphocytes in localized non-small cell lung cancer. Germline loops: CDR1 SGDLS, CDR2 YYNGEE. The CDR3 has 14 amino acids. Trimming left V 3 bases short and J 6 bases short, with 10 bases between. Data came from immunoSEQ multiplex PCR; TCRdb stores just in-frame clones and leaves some out. Of about 16,000 clones listed, about 45% are singletons. The specimen was lung tumor tissue. This clonotype was obtained from a human donor with non-small cell lung cancer. V usage is TRBV9 and J usage is TRBJ1-6, with D perhaps matching TRBD1 (6 bases). The chain's CDR3 is CASSEGGLNSPLHF. DNA for the CDR3: TGTGCCAGCAGCGAGGGGGGGCTTAATTCACCCCTCCACTTT.